A single sample is the source of the 7 T cell receptor beta chains below, sequenced in a study of blood T cell repertoires in COVID-19. Using immunoSEQ multiplex PCR, the repertoire was profiled, and TCRdb retains in-frame clones only, with some absent. This sample carries around 280,000 clones, approximately 86% of them seen once, and the ten largest clones take 2.2%. The sequencing sample was made of peripheral blood. These receptor sequences come from a woman aged 45-65 years who had recovered from COVID-19.

The chain combines TRBV5-4 with TRBJ1-2, with D tentatively TRBD1 (6 bases). Deletions cut 1 base from V and 6 bases from J, with 16 bases between. The germline V gene encodes CDR1 SGHNT and CDR2 YYREEE (reference sequence). CDR3 length: 15 amino acids. The CDR3 coding sequence is TGTGCCAGCAGCTTGTTTTCGGGGGGCGTGAATGGCTACACCTTC. The encoded protein is CASSLFSGGVNGYTF.

The table lists this clone with a count of one. The V call is TRBV30, the J call TRBJ2-5; 7 bases line up with TRBD1. Germline loops: CDR1 GTSNPN, CDR2 SVGIG (reference sequence). Germline trimming cut 3 bases from V and 5 bases from J; bases unmatched to any gene: 15. CDR3 length: 16 amino acids. CDR3: CAWSPLKGGIVETQYF. The CDR3 coding sequence is TGTGCCTGGAGCCCTTTAAAAGGGGGCATTGTGGAGACCCAGTACTTC.

The V and J genes are TRBV18 and TRBJ2-7; a possible D gene is TRBD1 (5 bases). Germline V gives CDR1 KGHSH, CDR2 LQKENI. The CDR3 is 14 residues long. Trimming removed 6 bases from V and 0 bases from J, with 12 bases in between. CDR3 DNA: TGTGCCAGCTCCCCAGGGCTAAGCTCCTACGAGCAGTACTTC. The encoded protein is CASSPGLSSYEQYF.

The rearrangement joins TRBV28 to TRBJ2-7, with D tentatively TRBD2 (5 bases). CDR1 is MDHEN and CDR2 is SYDVKM in the germline V gene. This CDR3 region has 17 residues. V lost 1 base and J 3 bases, leaving 19 bases between the germline ends. This CDR3 reads CASSLLRRTAEHYEQYF. The CDR3 DNA reads as TGTGCCAGCAGTTTATTGCGGAGGACGGCCGAACACTACGAGCAGTACTTC.

This clone appeared once. The gene calls are TRBV28 and TRBJ2-1; tentative D call: TRBD2 (6 bases). Germline CDR1 reads MDHEN; CDR2 reads SYDVKM. V shed 5 bases and J shed 4 bases, with 12 bases lying between them. The CDR3 is made up of 14 amino acids. The CDR3 reads CASSLGGLYNEQFF. The CDR3 DNA reads as TGTGCCAGCAGTCTGGGAGGTTTATACAATGAGCAGTTCTTC.

The chain joins TRBV5-1 to TRBJ1-1; 9 positions match TRBD1. The CDR3 totals 13 residues. The junction had 4 bases not matched to a gene; V was cut back by 6 bases and J by 4 bases. Per germline, CDR1 SGHRS and CDR2 YFSETQ. The CDR3 here is CASTDRGVTEAFF. In DNA, the CDR3 is TGCGCCAGCACTGACAGGGGGGTCACTGAAGCTTTCTTT.

This rearrangement joins TRBV27 to TRBJ2-7; D is perhaps TRBD1 (5 bases). CDR1 is MNHEY, CDR2 SMNVEV, per germline (reference sequence). CDR3 length: 11 residues. In nucleotides, the CDR3 is TGTGCAACCAGGGTGGAATACGAGCAGTACTTC. Protein sequence: CATRVEYEQYF.